The 8 T cell receptor beta chains in this list originate from one sample, sequenced in a study of blood T cell repertoires in COVID-19. Using immunoSEQ multiplex PCR, the repertoire was profiled, and TCRdb retains in-frame clones only, with some absent. The data contain some 150,000 clones, under 90% of them singletons. The sequenced sample consisted of peripheral blood. The receptors here all came from a woman between 70 and 85 years old with COVID-19, enrolled during active disease.

This clone occurred once. The chain carries TRBV6-4 and TRBJ1-1; no clear D gene. Looked up from germline, CDR1 is MRHNA and CDR2 is SNTAGT. Trimming took 6 bases from V and 2 from J, leaving 10 bases between them. This CDR3 is built from 13 residues. CDR3 sequence (DNA): TGTGCCAGCAGACTCGAGAGAAACACTGAAGCTTTCTTT. This sequence encodes CASRLERNTEAFF.

The V and J genes are TRBV5-1 and TRBJ2-7; 12 nucleotides match TRBD1. Looked up from germline, CDR1 is SGHRS and CDR2 is YFSETQ. The CDR3 runs 17 residues. Unmatched junction bases numbered 13, after V lost 4 bases and J lost 5 bases. CDR3 residues: CASSTGTGGFKGDEQYF. DNA for the CDR3: TGCGCCAGCAGCACCGGGACAGGGGGCTTTAAAGGCGACGAGCAGTACTTC.

The chain employs TRBV3-1 (or the pseudogene TRBV3-2) and TRBJ1-2; the match to TRBD1 covers 7 bases. Germline lookup yields CDR1 LGHDT and CDR2 YNNKEL (reference sequence). The CDR3 is 15 residues long. The ends lost 4 bases at V and 6 bases at J; junction bases unmatched: 11. The CDR3 DNA reads TGTGCCAGCAGCCCGGGGACAGTCTCGTCCGATGGCTACACCTTC. This gives the protein CASSPGTVSSDGYTF.

The CDR3 nucleotides are TGCAGCGTGGGGAAGGGACAGGGGTACGAGCAGTACTTC. Translating it yields CSVGKGQGYEQYF. The rearrangement joins TRBV29-1 to TRBJ2-7, with 10 nucleotides matching TRBD1. With V trimmed by 6 bases and J by 4 bases, 6 bases remained unmatched. The CDR3 sequence is 13 residues long. The germline V gene has CDR1 SQVTM and CDR2 ANQGSEA.

The chain has TRBV30 and TRBJ2-5; D remains ambiguous. Germline V gene data show CDR1 as GTSNPN and CDR2 as SVGIG (reference sequence). The CDR3 is made up of 11 amino acids. Trimming pared 4 bases from V and 5 bases from J, leaving 8 bases between. CDR3 nucleotides: TGTGCCTGGATGTTTCGGGAGACCCAGTACTTC. Its translation is CAWMFRETQYF.

The CDR3 coding sequence is TGTGCCAGCAGCTCGGAGTACACAGATACGCAGTATTTT. Amino acid sequence: CASSSEYTDTQYF. The V call is TRBV7-3, the J call TRBJ2-3, with D unclear. CDR1 is SGHTA, CDR2 FQGTGA, per germline. Trimming left V 4 bases short and J 2 bases short, with 7 bases between. The CDR3 spans 13 residues.

The table lists this clone with a few counts. V usage is TRBV19 and J usage is TRBJ2-2; TRBD2 aligns across 7 bases. Germline V lookup: CDR1 LNHDA, CDR2 SQIVND (reference sequence). The CDR3 extends over 14 amino acids. The V segment lost 8 bases and the J segment 4 bases; nucleotides outside the gene matches: 7. CDR3 residues: CASETASGTGELFF. Written as DNA, the CDR3 is TGTGCCAGTGAGACAGCTAGCGGCACCGGGGAGCTGTTTTTT.

The chain recombines TRBV3-1 (or the pseudogene TRBV3-2) with TRBJ1-2, with D possibly being TRBD1 (5 bases). Germline V CDR1 and CDR2: LGHDT, YNNKEL (reference sequence). Trimming took off 5 bases at V and 8 bases at J, with 15 bases between the two ends. The CDR3 is 13 residues long. For the CDR3, the DNA is TGTGCCAGCAGCGAGGACACGAAGGGGGGCTACACCTTC. It is translated as CASSEDTKGGYTF.